The next 24 T cell receptor beta chains were all read from a single sample in a study of vaccination effects on CD4 cells after COVID-19 (dated by TCRdb to 2022 to 2024). The antigens these receptors bind are not known. To identify antigen-specific CD4+ T cell clonotypes by their expansion, the ViraFEST assay first stimulated PBMC with viral peptide pools and then applied TCR sequencing. After about 10 days of culture, CD4+ T cells were isolated with the EasySep CD4+ T cell isolation kit. Each participant received two doses of an mRNA SARS-CoV-2 vaccine, either BNT162b2 or mRNA-1273. The library was made by the immunoSEQ multiplex PCR assay. The table was pulled from immuneACCESS by TCRdb, which kept in-frame rearrangements only. Such tables lose some clones; where checked, under half of the loss comes from unresolved V genes, and the rest has no known cause. This sample comprises more than 40,000 clones, around three quarters of them detected only once. Of the sample, about 14% falls within the top ten clones.

This material consisted of CD4+ T cells from PBMCs cultured with HCoV-OC43 spike peptides, taken after COVID-19 vaccination. What the cell subset or site label conveys for this sample: HCoV-OC43 spike overlapping peptide pool stimulation. The source is a human donor who received a COVID-19 vaccine.

The chain uses TRBV19 and TRBJ1-1; D uncertain. Trimming took 4 bases from V and 7 from J, leaving 7 bases between them. Germline V lookup: CDR1 LNHDA, CDR2 SQIVND (reference sequence). This CDR3 spans 11 amino acids. The CDR3 DNA sequence: TGTGCCAGTAGTACGCGGGGTGAAGCTTTCTTT. Protein: CASSTRGEAFF.

In DNA form, the CDR3 reads TGTGCCATCAGTGAGATGACTAGCGGGGGGCCGAGCACCGGGGAGCTGTTTTTT. This translates into CAISEMTSGGPSTGELFF. This chain connects TRBV10-3 to TRBJ2-2; TRBD2 agrees at 13 bases. CDR3 length equals 18 residues. J lost 4 bases, V lost 2 bases, and 7 bases had no gene match. Germline assignment: CDR1 ENHRY and CDR2 SYGVKD.

This clone was seen just once. This chain connects TRBV11-2 to TRBJ1-6; 10 bases match TRBD1. The germline CDR1 and CDR2 sequences are SGHAT and FQNNGV. The CDR3 is made up of 14 amino acids. The ends lost 4 bases at V and 9 bases at J; junction bases unmatched: 3. This CDR3 reads CASSSGQGGSPLHF. The DNA for the CDR3 is TGTGCCAGCAGCTCCGGACAGGGGGGTTCACCCCTCCACTTT.

The chain employs TRBV11-3 and TRBJ1-2; D gene ambiguous. V was trimmed by 0 bases and J by 6 bases, leaving 20 bases between them. The CDR3 sequence is 17 residues long. Germline values: CDR1 SGHNT, CDR2 YENEEA. The CDR3 sequence: CASSLDWGSGSGHGYTF. CDR3 coding DNA: TGTGCCAGCAGCTTAGATTGGGGTTCGGGTAGTGGCCATGGCTACACCTTC.

This clone was seen just once. The V and J genes are TRBV3-1 (or the pseudogene TRBV3-2) and TRBJ2-2; D is perhaps TRBD1 or TRBD2 (5 bases each). The CDR3 is made up of 15 amino acids. Germline assignment: CDR1 LGHDT and CDR2 YNNKEL (reference sequence). The V gene lost 1 base and the J gene lost 6 bases, with 12 bases spanning the gap. The CDR3 is CASSQARRGSGELFF. The CDR3 DNA reads TGTGCCAGCAGCCAAGCTCGACGGGGCTCCGGGGAGCTGTTTTTT.

The chain links TRBV19 to TRBJ2-4; the D call may be TRBD1 or TRBD2 (5 bases each). With 3 bases removed from V and 8 bases from J, the gap between germline ends came to 14 bases. This CDR3 is 14 amino acids long. The germline V gene encodes CDR1 LNHDA and CDR2 SQIVND (reference sequence). The CDR3: CASSIRGLGDIQYF. DNA of the CDR3: TGTGCCAGTAGTATTCGGGGATTGGGGGACATTCAGTACTTC.

The gene calls are TRBV6-5 and TRBJ1-2, with a weak D call TRBD1 (6 bases). Trimming cost V 0 bases and J 4 bases, with 12 bases left between them. CDR3 length: 15 amino acids. Germline-derived CDR1 and CDR2 are MNHEY and SVGAGI. CDR3 region: CASSYSLQGSYGYTF. Written as DNA, the CDR3 is TGTGCCAGCAGTTACTCGTTACAGGGAAGCTATGGCTACACCTTC.

The chain employs TRBV15 and TRBJ2-2; the D gene is possibly TRBD1 (6 bases). Per germline, CDR1 LNHNV and CDR2 YYDKDF (reference sequence). The CDR3 totals 15 residues. V was pared by 1 base and J by 2 bases, with 8 bases between. CDR3 region: CATSRATGNTGELFF. The CDR3, as DNA: TGTGCCACCAGCAGAGCGACAGGAAACACCGGGGAGCTGTTTTTT.

This clone has a single count. The chain is built from TRBV4-1 and TRBJ1-5; D is unresolved. V shed 4 bases and J shed 3 bases, with 13 bases lying between them. Germline V gives CDR1 MGHRA, CDR2 YSYEKL. The CDR3 totals 15 residues. The CDR3: CASSPYRAYNQPQHF. CDR3 nucleotides: TGCGCCAGCAGCCCTTATCGGGCATACAATCAGCCCCAGCATTTT.

The chain is built from TRBV5-1 and TRBJ1-1; unclear D gene. V was cut by 0 bases and J by 5 bases, with 11 bases left in between. The CDR3 sequence is 14 residues long. Germline V CDR1 and CDR2: SGHRS, YFSETQ. Here the CDR3 DNA reads TGCGCCAGCAGCTTGGTAGAGGGTGGAACTGAAGCTTTCTTT. The encoded protein is CASSLVEGGTEAFF.

The chain couples TRBV19 to TRBJ2-3; 10 bases line up with TRBD1. The CDR3 spans 13 residues. Trimming took 8 bases from V and 4 from J; bases not matched to a gene: 3. Germline-derived CDR1 and CDR2 are LNHDA and SQIVND (reference sequence). CDR3 amino acids: CASDRGHADTQYF. The CDR3 nucleotides read TGTGCCAGTGACAGGGGGCACGCAGATACGCAGTATTTT.

This sequence joins TRBV24-1 and TRBJ2-3; D might be TRBD1 (5 bases). There are 12 residues in the CDR3. Germline V gene sequence: CDR1 KGHDR, CDR2 SFDVKD. V lost 9 bases to trimming and J lost 5 bases, with 11 bases between them. The CDR3 DNA follows: TGTGCCACCTCAGGGTGGGGAGATACGCAGTATTTT. Translating gives CATSGWGDTQYF.

The rearrangement joins TRBV12-3 or TRBV12-4 to TRBJ2-7; D call uncertain. This CDR3 has 12 residues. The V and J ends lost 2 bases and 5 bases respectively, with 7 bases between them. The CDR3 nucleotides are TGTGCCAGCAGTTTAATGGGCCACGAGCAGTACTTC. Residues: CASSLMGHEQYF.

The rearrangement joins TRBV5-4 to TRBJ1-1, with a tentative D call TRBD1 (5 bases). Trimming left V 2 bases short and J 0 bases short, with 8 bases between. Per germline, CDR1 SGHNT and CDR2 YYREEE (reference sequence). The CDR3 sequence is 14 residues long. The CDR3 reads CASSFQGLNTEAFF. As DNA, the CDR3 is TGTGCCAGCAGCTTTCAGGGTTTGAACACTGAAGCTTTCTTT.

This clone was picked up one time. The V gene is TRBV21-1, the J gene TRBJ2-7; the D call of TRBD1 is as the table states it, not checked on the DNA. TRBV21-1 is deemed a pseudogene. This CDR3 is built from 18 residues. The CDR3 sequence: CASSKEIDRPPLSYEQYF. In nucleotides, the CDR3 is TGTGCCAGCAGCAAAGAAATCGACAGGCCGCCCCTTTCCTACGAGCAGTACTTC.

The chain carries TRBV18 and TRBJ1-1, with D unresolved. The germline V and J ends were trimmed by 6 bases and 1 base, with 9 bases remaining between them. CDR1 KGHSH and CDR2 LQKENI come from the germline V gene. This CDR3 is 13 amino acids long. The CDR3 nucleotides read TGTGCCAGCTCGGACGGAGAGAACACTGAAGCTTTCTTT. Encoded protein: CASSDGENTEAFF.

The chain is built from TRBV18 and TRBJ2-7; D is tentatively TRBD1 or TRBD2 (5 bases each). This CDR3 has 16 amino acids. Trimming stripped 3 bases from V and 2 bases from J, with 17 bases between. The germline V gene encodes CDR1 KGHSH and CDR2 LQKENI. The CDR3 loop is CASSPRYGTDPYEQYF. CDR3 nucleotides: TGTGCCAGCTCACCCCGCTACGGGACGGACCCCTACGAGCAGTACTTC. Based on the CDR3 plus reference TRBV18 and TRBJ2-7, the full variable domain is NAGVMQNPRHLVRRRGQEARLRCSPMKGHSHVYWYRQLPEEGLKFMVYLQKENIIDESGMPKERFSAEFPKEGPSILRIQQVVRGDSAAYFCASSPRYGTDPYEQYFGPGTRLTVT.

This clone was observed a single time. The rearrangement joins TRBV6-5 to TRBJ1-5, with 7 bases that match TRBD1. V lost 0 bases and J lost 6; bases outside the gene matches: 8. This CDR3 has 16 residues. The V gene's germline CDR1 is MNHEY and CDR2 SVGAGI. The CDR3 nucleotides read TGTGCCAGCAGTTACTCCCGCACAGGGGTCCCTCAGCCCCAGCATTTT. Translation: CASSYSRTGVPQPQHF.

The table lists this clone with a count of one. The V call is TRBV5-1, the J call TRBJ2-5; 8 bases line up with TRBD1. The trim removed 4 bases at V and 4 bases at J, leaving 3 bases unmatched. The CDR3 has 13 amino acids. Germline V gives CDR1 SGHRS, CDR2 YFSETQ. CDR3 in DNA: TGCGCCAGCAGCGCAGGGGGCGGAGAGACCCAGTACTTC. This encodes CASSAGGGETQYF.

This sequence joins TRBV10-3 and TRBJ2-7; 10 nucleotides align to TRBD1. Germline CDR1 reads ENHRY; CDR2 reads SYGVKD. After removal of 7 bases from V and 2 bases from J, the junction contained 5 bases not matched to a gene. The CDR3 consists of 14 residues. The CDR3 here is CAINPGQGTYEQYF. The DNA of the CDR3 is TGTGCCATCAATCCGGGACAGGGGACCTACGAGCAGTACTTC.

The chain carries TRBV2 and TRBJ1-5; D might be TRBD1 (6 bases). With 9 bases removed from V and 3 bases from J, the gap between germline ends came to 12 bases. The CDR3 extends over 13 amino acids. CDR1 is SNHLY, CDR2 FYNNEI, per germline. The CDR3 region has the DNA TGTGCCAGTACGACAGGCAACAATCAGCCCCAGCATTTT. Translated: CASTTGNNQPQHF. The complete variable domain, with remaining parts taken from reference TRBV2 and TRBJ1-5, reads EPEVTQTPSHQVTQMGQEVILRCVPISNHLYFYWYRQILGQKVEFLVSFYNNEISEKSEIFDDQFSVERPDGSNFTLKIRSTKLEDSAMYFCASTTGNNQPQHFGDGTRLSIL.

V gene TRBV18 combines with J gene TRBJ1-6, with D unresolved. CDR3 size: 19 residues. Germline V CDR1 and CDR2: KGHSH, LQKENI. V lost 4 bases and J 4 bases, leaving 23 bases between the germline ends. CDR3 in amino acids: CASSRIISPQSTYNSPLHF. The CDR3 coding sequence is TGTGCCAGCTCACGAATAATTTCTCCTCAATCCACTTATAATTCACCCCTCCACTTT. The variable domain in full, with the rest retrieved from reference TRBV18 and TRBJ1-6, is NAGVMQNPRHLVRRRGQEARLRCSPMKGHSHVYWYRQLPEEGLKFMVYLQKENIIDESGMPKERFSAEFPKEGPSILRIQQVVRGDSAAYFCASSRIISPQSTYNSPLHFGNGTRLTVT.

The V gene is TRBV5-1, the J gene TRBJ1-5; D gene ambiguous. The ends were cut back, 0 bases at V and 3 bases at J, with 7 bases in the middle. Germline V gene lookup returns CDR1 SGHRS and CDR2 YFSETQ. This CDR3 comprises 14 residues. DNA for the CDR3: TGCGCCAGCAGCTTGGGGCAGGACAATCAGCCCCAGCATTTT. Amino acid sequence: CASSLGQDNQPQHF.

V is TRBV6-4 and J is TRBJ2-3, with 9 bases fitting TRBD1. The CDR3 has 15 amino acids. After removal of 0 bases from V and 2 bases from J, the junction contained 0 bases not matched to a gene. Germline loops: CDR1 MRHNA, CDR2 SNTAGT. In DNA form, the CDR3 reads TGTGCCAGCAGTGACTCACAGGGGGCCACAGATACGCAGTATTTT. Translation: CASSDSQGATDTQYF.